Listed here is a single T cell receptor beta chain. This sample is part of a study of blood T cell repertoires in COVID-19. Measured with immunoSEQ multiplex PCR; TCRdb has only the in-frame clones, and not every one. The sample shows around 300,000 clones, 70% to 90% of them seen only once. CDR1 GTSNPN and CDR2 SVGIG come from the germline V gene (reference sequence). This CDR3 region has 16 residues. J was trimmed by 7 bases and V by 3 bases; bases with no gene match: 8. J is TRBJ1-6 and V is TRBV30; the match to TRBD1 covers 11 bases. The source is a woman in her twenties or thirties who had recovered from COVID-19. Sequenced material: peripheral blood. The CDR3 DNA reads TGTGCCTGGAGGGCGGACAGGGGGCTTGGGAATTCACCCCTCCACTTT. This sequence encodes CAWRADRGLGNSPLHF.